The 21 T cell receptor beta chains reported below all come from one sample, sequenced in a study of CD8 T cells in ankylosing spondylitis. Study-level findings and limits: Ankylosing spondylitis blood seemed to carry a telltale TCR beta motif made of eight highly homologous variants.

TCRdb fed the 5' RACE reads into MiXCR, producing one record per CDR3 protein. The sample has fewer than 450,000 distinct CDR3 sequences; 15% to 20% are singletons. Their cognate antigens are unknown. Sequencing was carried out using blood, either unsorted or a sorted T cell fraction (not recorded which). These receptors originate from a male donor with ankylosing spondylitis.

This clonotype showed up just a few times. The chain is built from TRBV4-1 and TRBJ1-2, with D unclear. V was shortened by 0 bases and J by 4 bases, with 9 bases between the two germline ends. CDR3 length: 14 amino acids. Germline-derived CDR1 and CDR2 are MGHRA and YSYEKL. CDR3 amino acids: CASSQDPTGYGYTF. As DNA, the CDR3 is TGCGCCAGCAGCCAAGACCCCACGGGCTATGGCTACACCTTC.

This clonotype was counted between two and nine times. The chain links TRBV29-1 to TRBJ2-7, with TRBD2 identical over 13 bases. CDR3 length equals 14 residues. The V gene's germline CDR1 is SQVTM and CDR2 ANQGSEA. V shed 6 bases, J shed 3 bases, and the junction held 5 bases outside the gene matches. The CDR3 spells CSVGTSGNLYEQYF. DNA for the CDR3: TGCAGCGTCGGGACTAGCGGGAACCTCTACGAGCAGTACTTC.

Only a few counts were recorded for this clonotype. V is TRBV5-5 and J is TRBJ1-1, with 7 nucleotides matching TRBD1. The CDR3 is made up of 16 amino acids. The ends lost 1 base at V and 7 bases at J; junction bases unmatched: 13. Looked up from germline, CDR1 is SGHKS and CDR2 is YYEKEE (reference sequence). This CDR3 is CASSLTMRPGGIEAFF. The DNA for the CDR3 is TGTGCCAGCAGCTTGACGATGCGGCCAGGGGGTATTGAAGCTTTCTTT.

A few counts support this clonotype. The V call is TRBV6-5, the J call TRBJ1-4; D is ambiguous. Trimming cost V 0 bases and J 3 bases, with 8 bases left between them. The CDR3 runs to 15 residues. Germline V gene sequence: CDR1 MNHEY, CDR2 SVGAGI. CDR3 residues: CASSYSRAANEKLFF. Here the CDR3 DNA reads TGTGCCAGCAGTTACTCCCGGGCGGCTAATGAAAAACTGTTTTTT.

This clonotype showed up just a few times. CDR3 sequence: CSAGGGTNQPQHF. The CDR3 DNA reads TGCAGCGCTGGCGGGGGGACTAATCAGCCCCAGCATTTT. The gene calls are TRBV29-1 and TRBJ1-5, with a weak D call TRBD1 (5 bases). V was trimmed by 7 bases and J by 4 bases, leaving 14 bases between them. Germline V lookup: CDR1 SQVTM, CDR2 ANQGSEA. This CDR3 is built from 13 residues.

There are a few counts of this clonotype. The gene calls are TRBV7-2 and TRBJ1-2; D gene uncertain. The CDR3 runs 15 residues. The germline V gene has CDR1 SGHTA and CDR2 FQGNSA. V gave up 1 base and J gave up 5 bases, with 14 bases separating them. The CDR3 sequence: CASSLGQLRLYGYTF. CDR3 DNA: TGTGCCAGCAGCTTAGGGCAGCTAAGGCTTTATGGCTACACCTTC.

The chain couples TRBV20-1 to TRBJ2-3, with 9 bases identical to TRBD2. The CDR3 runs 13 residues. V dropped 5 bases and J dropped 2; count of bases not matched to a gene: 2. The germline V gene encodes CDR1 DFQATT and CDR2 SNEGSKA (reference sequence). This CDR3 reads CSARGGATDTQYF. In nucleotides, the CDR3 is TGCAGTGCTCGCGGGGGGGCCACAGATACGCAGTATTTT.

This clonotype has only a few counts. The chain couples TRBV4-1 to TRBJ1-3; 7 bases line up with TRBD1. This CDR3 region has 17 residues. CDR1 and CDR2 (germline): MGHRA, YSYEKL. The J segment lost 0 bases and the V segment lost 1 base, leaving 6 bases of the junction unmatched. For the CDR3, the DNA is TGCGCCAGCAGCCAAGGTGGGACAGCAATCTCTGGAAACACCATATATTTT. It specifies CASSQGGTAISGNTIYF.

This clonotype was found many times. This rearrangement joins TRBV29-1 to TRBJ2-7; D gene ambiguous. Per the germline V gene, CDR1 is SQVTM and CDR2 is ANQGSEA. V was clipped by 0 bases and J by 6 bases, with 9 bases between them. The CDR3 is 12 amino acids. CDR3 residues: CSVEDLPGEQYF. The CDR3 DNA reads TGCAGCGTTGAAGATCTTCCCGGCGAGCAGTACTTC.

The chain carries TRBV6-1 and TRBJ2-7; 7 bases line up with TRBD1. The CDR3 covers 14 residues. Germline V gene lookup returns CDR1 MNHNS and CDR2 SASEGT. V shed 10 bases and J 0 bases; nucleotides not matched to a gene: 9. CDR3 sequence reads: CATRARDSSYEQYF. The CDR3 nucleotides read TGTGCCACCAGAGCGAGGGACAGCTCCTACGAGCAGTACTTC.

This clonotype was seen only a few times. The gene calls are TRBV11-2 and TRBJ2-1, with TRBD2 as a possible D gene (6 bases). Trimming shortened V by 5 bases and J by 9 bases, and 20 bases separated the two germline ends. The germline gives CDR1 SGHAT, CDR2 FQNNGV. The CDR3 is made up of 15 amino acids. The CDR3 bases are TGTGCCAGCAGCGGACTCCGCAGGAGGGTGGGTGAGCAGTTCTTC. Its protein product is CASSGLRRRVGEQFF. Full variable domain (remainder filled in from reference TRBV11-2 and TRBJ2-1): EAGVAQSPRYKIIEKRQSVAFWCNPISGHATLYWYQQILGQGPKLLIQFQNNGVVDDSQLPKDRFSAERLKGVDSTLKIQPAKLEDSAVYLCASSGLRRRVGEQFFGPGTRLTVL.

The chain carries TRBV3-1 and TRBJ2-2; TRBD2 matches 13 bases. V shed 6 bases and J 8 bases; nucleotides not matched to a gene: 3. Germline CDR1 is LGHDT and CDR2 is YNNKEL (reference sequence). The CDR3 covers 14 residues. The CDR3 sequence is CASRTGLAGGELFF. In DNA form, the CDR3 reads TGTGCCAGCAGGACGGGACTAGCGGGGGGGGAGCTGTTTTTT.

This clonotype was detected a few times. V is TRBV5-5 and J is TRBJ1-5; possible D gene TRBD1, 6 bases. This CDR3 is 15 amino acids long. V lost 4 bases, J lost 0 bases, and 11 bases lay in between. Looked up from germline, CDR1 is SGHKS and CDR2 is YYEKEE (reference sequence). CDR3 in DNA: TGTGCCAGCAGCATCGGACAGAATAGCAATCAGCCCCAGCATTTT. It translates to CASSIGQNSNQPQHF. The full variable domain, completed using reference TRBV5-5 and TRBJ1-5, is DAGVTQSPTHLIKTRGQQVTLRCSPISGHKSVSWYQQVLGQGPQFIFQYYEKEERGRGNFPDRFSARQFPNYSSELNVNALLLGDSALYLCASSIGQNSNQPQHFGDGTRLSIL.

This clonotype was counted once. This chain connects TRBV18 to TRBJ1-1; the D gene is possibly TRBD1 (6 bases). Germline values: CDR1 KGHSH, CDR2 LQKENI. The CDR3 is 15 amino acids. Trimming took off 2 bases at V and 3 bases at J, with 13 bases between the two ends. The CDR3 reads CASSPANRVYTEAFF. DNA of the CDR3: TGTGCCAGCTCACCAGCGAACAGGGTGTACACTGAAGCTTTCTTT.

This sequence joins TRBV20-1 and TRBJ1-2; D gene ambiguous. Trimming took 1 base from V and 4 from J, leaving 16 bases between them. The CDR3 extends over 15 amino acids. CDR1 is DFQATT and CDR2 is SNEGSKA in the germline V gene (reference sequence). CDR3 in amino acids: CSARAFTNSTYGYTF. The CDR3 nucleotides read TGCAGTGCTAGAGCCTTCACCAACAGCACCTATGGCTACACCTTC.

This clonotype was picked up a small number of times. The chain is built from TRBV28 and TRBJ1-2; D remains unclear. The CDR3 has 14 amino acids. Trimming cost V 6 bases and J 2 bases, with 13 bases left between them. CDR1 and CDR2 from the germline V gene are MDHEN and SYDVKM. The CDR3 region is CASRTPQTNYGYTF. In nucleotides, the CDR3 is TGTGCCAGCAGGACGCCACAGACAAACTATGGCTACACCTTC.

The gene calls are TRBV28 and TRBJ1-5; no reliable D call. V was cut by 7 bases and J by 0 bases, with 4 bases left in between. This CDR3 contains 12 residues. Looked up from germline, CDR1 is MDHEN and CDR2 is SYDVKM. The CDR3 bases are TGTGCCAGCATAGATAGCAATCAGCCCCAGCATTTT. Translation gives CASIDSNQPQHF.

J is TRBJ1-1 and V is TRBV20-1, with D perhaps matching TRBD1 (6 bases). Germline lookup yields CDR1 DFQATT and CDR2 SNEGSKA (reference sequence). Deletions cut 8 bases from V and 1 base from J, with 14 bases between. The CDR3 has 13 residues. The DNA for the CDR3 is TGCAGTCCAAAATGGGACAAGAACACTGAAGCTTTCTTT. Protein product: CSPKWDKNTEAFF.

V is TRBV7-9 and J is TRBJ1-1; 7 bases are a match to TRBD1. Trimming cost V 0 bases and J 0 bases; bases outside gene matches: 7. Germline loops: CDR1 SEHNR, CDR2 FQNEAQ (reference sequence). The CDR3 extends over 17 amino acids. The CDR3 DNA reads as TGTGCCAGCAGCTTAGCAAGTAGGGGGCAGATGAACACTGAAGCTTTCTTT. Translation: CASSLASRGQMNTEAFF.

Many counts were recorded for this clonotype. CDR3 coding DNA: TGCAGTGCTCCCCCTAGCGGCACCGGGGAGCTGTTTTTT. This translates into CSAPPSGTGELFF. The J gene is TRBJ2-2, the V gene TRBV20-1, with 7 bases lining up with TRBD2. The germline CDR1 and CDR2 sequences are DFQATT and SNEGSKA (reference sequence). Trimming at V came to 5 bases and at J to 4 bases, leaving 4 bases not matched to a gene. The CDR3 length is 13 residues.

This clonotype was detected a few times. The CDR3 spells CASSSFSAGGYNEQFF. The DNA of the CDR3 is TGTGCCAGCAGCTCATTCTCAGCGGGAGGGTACAATGAGCAGTTCTTC. The chain carries TRBV5-5 and TRBJ2-1; 10 bases are shared with TRBD2. The CDR3 extends over 16 amino acids. CDR1 is SGHKS, CDR2 YYEKEE, per germline (reference sequence). Losses at the gene ends were 3 bases for V and 4 bases for J; bases not matched to a gene: 7.